The 22 T cell receptor beta chains below were found in one sample sequenced in a study of cytomegalovirus exposure and HLA in healthy donors. Both 60 Vbeta primers and 13 Jbeta primers went into the PCR. Method: immunoSEQ multiplex PCR; TCRdb's copy keeps in-frame clones and lacks some. There are over 85,000 clones in the sample; around 78% occur only once, and about 0.53% lies in the top ten. Sequenced material: PBMCs. These receptors came from a man between 25 and 39 years old in good health and CMV-seronegative.

The chain employs TRBV28 and TRBJ2-5; TRBD1 aligns across 8 bases. In germline, CDR1 is MDHEN, CDR2 SYDVKM. The CDR3 runs 16 residues. Germline trimming cut 3 bases from V and 1 base from J; bases unmatched to any gene: 7. This CDR3 reads CASSLRKTGAQETQYF. In DNA, the CDR3 is TGTGCCAGCAGTTTGCGAAAGACAGGGGCCCAAGAGACCCAGTACTTC. Variable domain in full (rest from reference TRBV28 and TRBJ2-5): DVKVTQSSRYLVKRTGEKVFLECVQDMDHENMFWYRQDPGLGLRLIYFSYDVKMKEKGDIPEGYSVSREKKERFSLILESASTNQTSMYLCASSLRKTGAQETQYFGPGTRLLVL.

The rearrangement joins TRBV6-5 to TRBJ1-2, with 8 bases aligning to TRBD1. The CDR3 is 15 amino acids. After removal of 5 bases from V and 8 bases from J, the junction contained 13 bases not matched to a gene. Germline CDR1 is MNHEY and CDR2 is SVGAGI. The CDR3 is CASSRGTGGNKGYTF. The CDR3 DNA follows: TGTGCCAGCAGTAGGGGTACAGGGGGTAATAAGGGCTACACCTTC.

The rearrangement joins TRBV18 to TRBJ2-4, with 7 bases matching TRBD1. From germline, CDR1 is KGHSH and CDR2 LQKENI. Germline trimming cut 3 bases from V and 2 bases from J; bases unmatched to any gene: 4. The CDR3 is 15 residues long. CDR3 in amino acids: CASSPRQGTKNIQYF. In DNA form, the CDR3 reads TGTGCCAGCTCACCTAGACAGGGAACCAAAAACATTCAGTACTTC. Filled out from reference TRBV18 and TRBJ2-4, the complete variable domain reads NAGVMQNPRHLVRRRGQEARLRCSPMKGHSHVYWYRQLPEEGLKFMVYLQKENIIDESGMPKERFSAEFPKEGPSILRIQQVVRGDSAAYFCASSPRQGTKNIQYFGAGTRLSVL.

The rearrangement uses TRBV19 and TRBJ1-5; possible D gene TRBD1, 6 bases. There are 18 residues in the CDR3. Germline V CDR1 and CDR2: LNHDA, SQIVND (reference sequence). V lost 3 bases and J 2 bases, leaving 20 bases between the germline ends. The CDR3 DNA sequence: TGTGCCAGTAGTATTTCGGGCAGGGGAATATATGGCAATCAGCCCCAGCATTTT. This encodes CASSISGRGIYGNQPQHF.

In its sample, this clone was seen once. The chain has TRBV18 and TRBJ1-5, with a tentative D call TRBD1 (5 bases). The CDR3 totals 13 residues. The germline gives CDR1 KGHSH, CDR2 LQKENI. Trimming stripped 3 bases from V and 7 bases from J, with 10 bases between. CDR3 amino acids: CASSPQGLQPQHF. The DNA of the CDR3 is TGTGCCAGCTCACCGCAGGGTTTACAGCCCCAGCATTTT.

The V and J genes are TRBV29-1 and TRBJ1-1; 7 bases are a match to TRBD1. The CDR3 runs 13 residues. The germline gives CDR1 SQVTM, CDR2 ANQGSEA. Losses at the gene ends were 7 bases for V and 3 bases for J; bases not matched to a gene: 8. DNA for the CDR3: TGCAGCGCCGAGGGACAGTTGGACACTGAAGCTTTCTTT. Translation gives CSAEGQLDTEAFF.

This clone came up once. The V call is TRBV5-1, the J call TRBJ2-2, with D possibly TRBD2 on 5 matching bases. This CDR3 is 15 amino acids long. Germline loops: CDR1 SGHRS, CDR2 YFSETQ. Trimming cost V 1 base and J 4 bases, with 11 bases left between them. CDR3 sequence: CASSLSRGTTGELFF. In DNA form, the CDR3 reads TGCGCCAGCAGCTTGTCTCGGGGAACCACCGGGGAGCTGTTTTTT.

The chain recombines TRBV4-3 with TRBJ2-2; D is possibly TRBD1 (6 bases). Germline CDR1 reads LGHNA; CDR2 reads YSLEER. The CDR3 spans 14 residues. The V gene lost 4 bases and the J gene lost 6 bases, with 12 bases spanning the gap. CDR3 sequence: CASSPDQGSGELFF. In DNA form, the CDR3 reads TGCGCCAGCAGCCCGGACCAGGGGTCCGGGGAGCTGTTTTTT.

CDR3 nucleotide sequence: TGTGCCAGCTCCCAGAGCGGGAGTCCCTACAATGAGCAGTTCTTC. It codes for CASSQSGSPYNEQFF. The V gene is TRBV9, the J gene TRBJ2-1, with TRBD2 matching 8 bases. The CDR3 sequence is 15 residues long. V dropped 7 bases and J dropped 2; count of bases not matched to a gene: 8. CDR1 SGDLS and CDR2 YYNGEE come from the germline V gene.

The rearrangement uses TRBV5-4 and TRBJ2-7, with unresolved D. The CDR3 extends over 13 amino acids. Germline CDR1 is SGHNT and CDR2 is YYREEE (reference sequence). V lost 4 bases, J lost 7 bases, and 15 bases lay in between. In DNA form, the CDR3 reads TGTGCCAGCAGCCAAGACTTAAATAGAGAGCAGTACTTC. It yields the protein CASSQDLNREQYF.

The chain carries TRBV9 and TRBJ2-7; TRBD2 is a possible D gene (6 bases). This CDR3 spans 13 amino acids. From germline, CDR1 is SGDLS and CDR2 YYNGEE. V lost 4 bases, J lost 2 bases, and 10 bases lay in between. The CDR3 DNA reads as TGTGCCAGCAGCTGGGGGGAGACCTACGAGCAGTACTTC. This sequence encodes CASSWGETYEQYF.

This clone was found once. The V gene is TRBV7-2, the J gene TRBJ2-2; maybe TRBD1 (6 bases). CDR1 is SGHTA and CDR2 is FQGNSA in the germline V gene. This CDR3 contains 15 residues. V was pared by 1 base and J by 2 bases, with 8 bases between. The CDR3: CASSLVGHNTGELFF. As DNA, the CDR3 is TGTGCCAGCAGCTTAGTGGGACACAACACCGGGGAGCTGTTTTTT.

The chain couples TRBV29-1 to TRBJ1-1, with TRBD1 as a possible D gene (6 bases). The germline V gene encodes CDR1 SQVTM and CDR2 ANQGSEA. V lost 7 bases and J lost 3, with 15 bases in between. The CDR3 totals 13 residues. CDR3 DNA: TGCAGCGCGGGATGGACAGACTACACTGAAGCTTTCTTT. This gives the protein CSAGWTDYTEAFF.

The chain couples TRBV21-1 to TRBJ1-2; the table's D call of TRBD1 was not tested on the DNA. TRBV21-1 corresponds to a pseudogene. This CDR3 is 17 amino acids long. CDR3 sequence (DNA): TGTGCCAGCAGCATCGGTGGCCGCGACAGGGCCCCCTATGGCTACACCTTC. Protein sequence: CASSIGGRDRAPYGYTF.

The J gene is TRBJ1-3, the V gene TRBV28; weak D call: TRBD1 (6 bases). This CDR3 spans 16 amino acids. V shed 3 bases and J shed 0 bases, with 12 bases lying between them. Per germline, CDR1 MDHEN and CDR2 SYDVKM. Here the CDR3 reads CASSLYRASSGNTIYF. The CDR3 DNA reads TGTGCCAGCAGTTTGTACAGGGCTAGCTCTGGAAACACCATATATTTT.

This clone was seen a handful of times. This chain connects TRBV6-5 to TRBJ1-5, with D possibly being TRBD1 (5 bases). Germline CDR1 and CDR2: MNHEY and SVGAGI. This CDR3 is 15 amino acids long. The V end was cut by 6 bases, the J end by 0 bases, with 12 bases between. CDR3 nucleotides: TGTGCCAGCAGCCCCCGCGGACATAGCAATCAGCCCCAGCATTTT. Translation: CASSPRGHSNQPQHF.

This clone was seen just once. This sequence joins TRBV6-4 and TRBJ2-6; TRBD1 matches 9 bases. Trimming took 4 bases from V and 1 from J; bases not matched to a gene: 5. The CDR3 extends over 17 amino acids. CDR1 and CDR2 (germline): MRHNA, SNTAGT. The CDR3 here is CASSGRDRESGANVLTF. The CDR3 region has the DNA TGTGCCAGCAGTGGCCGGGACAGGGAATCTGGGGCCAACGTCCTGACTTTC.

This clone was detected a few times. This rearrangement joins TRBV6-1 to TRBJ2-2, with unresolved D. Germline V gene lookup returns CDR1 MNHNS and CDR2 SASEGT. This CDR3 is built from 14 residues. Between the trimmed V and J ends, which lost 0 bases and 4 bases, there was a span of 6 bases. The DNA of the CDR3 is TGTGCCAGCAGTGAAGCGGGCTTCACCGGGGAGCTGTTTTTT. It is translated as CASSEAGFTGELFF.

CDR3 nucleotide sequence: TGTGCCAGCAGCTCCCGGGCCGAGGGAGGTGAGCAGTACTTC. Its translation: CASSSRAEGGEQYF. This chain joins TRBV13 and TRBJ2-7, with a tentative D call TRBD2 (6 bases). Trimming stripped 4 bases from V and 7 bases from J, with 17 bases between. Germline V CDR1 and CDR2: PRHDT, FYEKMQ (reference sequence). The CDR3 is made up of 14 amino acids.

Notes on this clone: This same CDR3 is encoded by further DNA sequences in the sample. V and J are TRBV7-2 and TRBJ1-1; D call uncertain. The germline CDR1 and CDR2 sequences are SGHTA and FQGNSA. This CDR3 is built from 13 residues. V was clipped by 3 bases and J by 0 bases, with 5 bases between them. CDR3 in amino acids: CASSFSVNTEAFF. DNA of the CDR3: TGTGCCAGCAGCTTTTCGGTGAACACTGAAGCTTTCTTT.

This chain joins TRBV18 and TRBJ2-7; 7 nucleotides align to TRBD1. The CDR3 is made up of 16 amino acids. V gave up 3 bases and J gave up 0 bases; unmatched junction bases: 8. Germline V CDR1 and CDR2: KGHSH, LQKENI. CDR3 sequence reads: CASSPSTGRSSYEQYV. The CDR3 region has the DNA TGTGCCAGCTCACCCTCGACAGGGAGAAGCTCCTACGAGCAGTACGTC.

The CDR3 here is CASSVGDTLYYGYTF. DNA for the CDR3: TGTGCCAGCAGCGTGGGGGACACTCTCTACTATGGCTACACCTTC. The chain is built from TRBV9 and TRBJ1-2, with D perhaps matching TRBD1 (6 bases). There are 15 residues in the CDR3. V lost 2 bases and J lost 3, with 14 bases in between. Per germline, CDR1 SGDLS and CDR2 YYNGEE.